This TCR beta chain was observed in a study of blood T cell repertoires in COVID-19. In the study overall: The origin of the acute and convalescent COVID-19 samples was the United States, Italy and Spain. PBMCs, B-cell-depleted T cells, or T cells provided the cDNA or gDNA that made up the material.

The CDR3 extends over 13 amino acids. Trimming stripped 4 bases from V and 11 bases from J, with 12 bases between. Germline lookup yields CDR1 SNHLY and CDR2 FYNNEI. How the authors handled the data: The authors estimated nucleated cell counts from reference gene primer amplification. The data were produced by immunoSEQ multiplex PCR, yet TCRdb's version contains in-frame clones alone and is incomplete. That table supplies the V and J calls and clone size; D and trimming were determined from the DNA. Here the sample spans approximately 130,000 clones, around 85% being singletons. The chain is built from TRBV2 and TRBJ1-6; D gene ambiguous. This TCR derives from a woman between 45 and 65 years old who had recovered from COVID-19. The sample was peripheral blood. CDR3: CASSGGPGTPLHF. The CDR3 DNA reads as TGTGCCAGCAGTGGAGGGCCGGGGACACCCCTCCACTTT.